A few counts support the clone carrying this TCR beta chain. Together with a sample-barcoded 5' primer, a J-beta primer mix was included in a second PCR lasting about 7 to 12 cycles. Any given sample supplied a minimum of 2.5 million CDR3-containing paired-end reads. In TCRdb, the 5' RACE reads were re-called with MiXCR into one record per CDR3 protein. The table shows approximately 1.5 million distinct CDR3 sequences, with approximately 32% occurring only once. Extraction yielded at least 6 micrograms of total RNA per sample. The data belong to a study of blood T cells in healthy people across ages. The CDR3 runs to 13 residues. The V and J ends lost 5 bases and 4 bases respectively, with 11 bases between them.

This sequence was found in a woman aged 25-40 years in good health. Material for sequencing was blood. The gene calls are TRBV12-3 or TRBV12-4 and TRBJ1-1; D is unresolved. Here the CDR3 reads CASSVMEGTEAFF. The CDR3 DNA sequence: TGTGCCAGCAGTGTAATGGAGGGCACTGAAGCTTTCTTT.